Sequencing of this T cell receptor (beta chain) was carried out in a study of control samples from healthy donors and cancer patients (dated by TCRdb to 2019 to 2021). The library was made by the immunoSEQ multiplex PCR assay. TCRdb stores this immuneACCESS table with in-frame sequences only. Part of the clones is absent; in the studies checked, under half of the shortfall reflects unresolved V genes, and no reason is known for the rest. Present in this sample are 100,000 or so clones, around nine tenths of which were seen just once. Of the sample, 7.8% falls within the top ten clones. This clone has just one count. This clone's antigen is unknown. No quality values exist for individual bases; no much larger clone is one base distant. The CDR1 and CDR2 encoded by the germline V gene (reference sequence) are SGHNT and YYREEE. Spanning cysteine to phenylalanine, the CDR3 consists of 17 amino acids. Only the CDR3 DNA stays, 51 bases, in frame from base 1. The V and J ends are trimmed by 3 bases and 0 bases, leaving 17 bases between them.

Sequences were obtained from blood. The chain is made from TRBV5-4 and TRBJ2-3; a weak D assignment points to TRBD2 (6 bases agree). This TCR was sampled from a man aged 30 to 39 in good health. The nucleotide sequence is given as TGTGCCAGCAGCTCACGGGGAGGCGGAGCTAGCACAGATACGCAGTATTTT. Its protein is CASSSRGGGASTDTQYF. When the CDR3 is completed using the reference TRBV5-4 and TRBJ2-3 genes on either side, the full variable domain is ETGVTQSPTHLIKTRGQQVTLRCSSQSGHNTVSWYQQALGQGPQFIFQYYREEENGRGNFPPRFSGLQFPNYSSELNVNALELDDSALYLCASSSRGGGASTDTQYFGPGTRLTVL.